What follows describes a single TCR beta chain. The antigen is unknown. This specimen belongs to a study of T cell responses to AZD1222 COVID-19 vaccine. Turning to the study itself: Pooling covered second doses at about 4 or about 12 weeks. Study-level results: Following two doses of AZD1222, Spike-specific TCR breadth and depth rose.

The germline CDR1 and CDR2 sequences are SGHTS and YDEGEE. The CDR3 is 15 amino acids. V gave up 4 bases and J gave up 1 base, with 14 bases separating them. The data were produced by immunoSEQ multiplex PCR, yet TCRdb's version contains in-frame clones alone and is incomplete. Of under 150,000 clones in the sample, around 88% were seen once. This TCR was recovered from an adult in good health. The sequencing here drew on peripheral blood, taken on day 0 of AZD1222 vaccination. The chain joins TRBV5-8 to TRBJ1-1, with a possible D match to TRBD1 (5 bases). CDR3 nucleotide sequence: TGTGCCAGCAGCATCGGTCACAGGCAGAACACTGAAGCTTTCTTT. This translates into CASSIGHRQNTEAFF.